This T cell receptor (beta chain) was documented in a study of T cells in Graves' hyperthyroidism and ophthalmopathy. This clonotype was seen repeatedly, ten times or more. The antigen is unknown. General study points: In validation, the model predicted ophthalmopathy. These predictions came a median around 5.9 months before onset. Ophthalmopathy was told apart from stable hyperthyroidism by a 13 V-J model.

V was trimmed by 5 bases and J by 8 bases, leaving 13 bases between them. The CDR3 is made up of 13 amino acids. The V gene's germline CDR1 is SEHNR and CDR2 FQNEAQ (reference sequence). Regions amplified from RNA transcripts were the TCR beta CDR3 regions. The TCR CDR3 first-round RT-PCR relied on the HTBI primer set. Each CDR3 protein gets one entry after TCRdb re-called the multiplex PCR reads with MiXCR. The data show some 580,000 distinct CDR3 sequences, roughly 15% seen once. The gene calls are TRBV7-9 and TRBJ2-1; unclear D gene. The TCR comes from a woman aged 40 to 50 with Graves' ophthalmopathy. The source material was blood. CDR3 coding DNA: TGTGCCAGCAGCCCCCCCGGAATAGATGAGCAGTTCTTC. Protein: CASSPPGIDEQFF.